The table lists the clone carrying this T cell receptor (beta chain) with a few counts. The entry originates in a study of beta chain features in type 1 diabetes. As every portion of the isolated RNA was reverse transcribed, the sequencing read expressed TCRB transcripts. Clones were sequenced by immunoSEQ multiplex PCR, and TCRdb holds only the in-frame ones, with some missing. The table lists about 300,000 clones, around 7.3% of them singletons, with roughly 1% in the top ten. The source is a young woman in good health. Sequencing input: central memory CD4+ T cells from blood.

The CDR3 nucleotides read TGTGCCAGCAGACCGGCGGGCCTCAATGAGCAGTTCTTC. As protein: CASRPAGLNEQFF. The chain recombines TRBV5-4 with TRBJ2-1; tentative D call: TRBD2 (5 bases). This CDR3 contains 13 residues. Germline V gene lookup returns CDR1 SGHNT and CDR2 YYREEE (reference sequence). V lost 5 bases and J 6 bases, leaving 12 bases between the germline ends.